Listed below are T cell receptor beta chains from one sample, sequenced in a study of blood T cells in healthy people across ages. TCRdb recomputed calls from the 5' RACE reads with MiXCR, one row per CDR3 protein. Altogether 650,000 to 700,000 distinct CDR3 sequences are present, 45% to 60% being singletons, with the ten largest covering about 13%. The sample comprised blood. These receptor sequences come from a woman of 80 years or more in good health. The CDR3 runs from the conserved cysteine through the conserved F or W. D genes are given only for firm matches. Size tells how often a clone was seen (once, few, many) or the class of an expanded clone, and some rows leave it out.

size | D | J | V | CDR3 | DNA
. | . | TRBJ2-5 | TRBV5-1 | CASSSDQGPQETQYF | TGCGCCAGCAGCTCGGACCAGGGACCCCAAGAGACCCAGTACTTC
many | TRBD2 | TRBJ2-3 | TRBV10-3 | CAISESGGGTQYF | TGTGCCATCAGTGAGTCTGGCGGGGGGACGCAGTATTTT
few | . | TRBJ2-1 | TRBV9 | CASSGEWVSYNEQFF | TGTGCCAGCAGCGGAGAGTGGGTCTCCTACAATGAGCAGTTCTTC
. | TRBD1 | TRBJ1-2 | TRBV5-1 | CASSLESSGGDGYTF | TGCGCCAGCAGCCTAGAATCCTCAGGGGGCGATGGCTACACCTTC
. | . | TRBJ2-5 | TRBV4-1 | CASSRTNHNEQYF | TGCGCCAGCAGCCGGACTAACCACAATGAGCAGTACTTC
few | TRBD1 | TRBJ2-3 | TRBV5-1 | CASSSQGAVNTQYF | TGCGCCAGCAGCTCCCAGGGGGCCGTCAATACGCAGTATTTT
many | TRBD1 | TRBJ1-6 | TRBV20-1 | CSANIGTGISPLHF | TGCAGTGCTAATATCGGGACAGGGATTTCACCCCTCCACTTT
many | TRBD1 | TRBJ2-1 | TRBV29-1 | CSVGQGANSYNEQFF | TGCAGCGTGGGACAGGGGGCTAACTCCTACAATGAGCAGTTCTTC
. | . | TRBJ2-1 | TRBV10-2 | CASRQESSYNEQFF | TGCGCCAGCAGACAGGAGAGCTCCTACAATGAGCAGTTCTTC
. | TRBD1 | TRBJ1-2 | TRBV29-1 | CSVWTGKLFDGYTF | TGCAGCGTGTGGACAGGGAAGTTATTCGATGGCTACACCTTC
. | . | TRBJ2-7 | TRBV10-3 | CAIGGAVHSYEQYF | TGTGCCATCGGGGGGGCGGTCCACTCCTACGAGCAGTACTTC
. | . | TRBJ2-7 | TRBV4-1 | CASSQLRGPYEQYF | TGCGCCAGCAGCCAACTCCGGGGGCCCTACGAGCAGTACTTC
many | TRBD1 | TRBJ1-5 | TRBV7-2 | CASSLSGGSQPQHF | TGTGCCAGCAGCTTGTCAGGGGGCAGTCAGCCCCAGCATTTT
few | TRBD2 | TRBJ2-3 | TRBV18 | CASSPAAVLTSGGPDTQYF | TGTGCCAGCTCACCAGCGGCAGTCTTGACTAGCGGGGGACCAGATACGCAGTATTTT
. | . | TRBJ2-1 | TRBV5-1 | CASSCWGSSYNEQFF | TGCGCCAGCAGCTGTTGGGGGAGCTCCTACAATGAGCAGTTCTTC
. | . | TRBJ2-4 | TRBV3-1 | CASSQEGNIQYF | TGTGCCAGCAGCCAAGAAGGGAACATTCAGTACTTC
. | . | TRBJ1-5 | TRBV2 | CASSDDRPLKQPQHF | TGTGCCAGCAGTGATGACAGACCGCTCAAACAGCCCCAGCATTTT
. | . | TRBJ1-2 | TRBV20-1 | CSASRTSSYGYTF | TGCAGTGCTAGTCGGACGAGTAGCTATGGCTACACCTTC
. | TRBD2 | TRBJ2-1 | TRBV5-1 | CASSLVVSGGLVNEQFF | TGCGCCAGCAGCTTGGTTGTTTCGGGGGGGCTGGTGAATGAGCAGTTCTTC
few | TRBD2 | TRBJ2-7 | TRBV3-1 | CASSHPAGGIRSSYNEQYF | TGTGCCAGCAGCCATCCAGCGGGGGGTATACGCAGCTCCTACAATGAGCAGTACTTC
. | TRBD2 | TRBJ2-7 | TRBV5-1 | CASSFGGGGSYEQYF | TGCGCCAGCAGCTTCGGCGGGGGAGGCTCCTACGAGCAGTACTTC
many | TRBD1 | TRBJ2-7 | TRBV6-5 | CASSSGTVQSQYF | TGTGCCAGCAGTTCCGGGACAGTTCAGTCCCAGTACTTC
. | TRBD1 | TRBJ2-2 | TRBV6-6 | CASRGTGSNTGELFF | TGTGCCAGCAGGGGGACAGGATCTAACACCGGGGAGCTGTTTTTT
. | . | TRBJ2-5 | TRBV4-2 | CASSPEVGSGVQYF | TGTGCCAGCAGCCCCGAGGTGGGTTCAGGTGTCCAGTACTTC
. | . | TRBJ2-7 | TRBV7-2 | CASSLGKSITYEQYF | TGTGCCAGCAGCTTAGGAAAGAGTATCACCTACGAGCAGTACTTC
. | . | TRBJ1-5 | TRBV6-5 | CASSNRAGYQPQHF | TGTGCCAGCAGCAACAGGGCCGGGTATCAGCCCCAGCATTTT
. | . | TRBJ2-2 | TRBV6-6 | CASSVTGELFF | TGTGCCAGCAGTGTAACCGGGGAGCTGTTTTTT
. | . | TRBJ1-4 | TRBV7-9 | CASRAGSPIFNEKLFF | TGTGCCAGCAGAGCGGGGTCGCCGATTTTTAATGAAAAACTGTTTTTT
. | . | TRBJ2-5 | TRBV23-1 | CASGQGSDETQYF | TGCGCCAGCGGCCAGGGATCCGACGAGACCCAGTACTTC
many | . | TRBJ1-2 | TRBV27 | CASRMTDNYGYTF | TGTGCCAGCAGAATGACAGATAACTATGGCTACACCTTC
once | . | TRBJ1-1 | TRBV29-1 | CSVGKGTNTEAFF | TGCAGCGTTGGTAAGGGGACGAACACTGAAGCTTTCTTT
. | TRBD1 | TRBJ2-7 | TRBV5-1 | CASSVGQGPNEQYF | TGCGCCAGCAGCGTGGGACAGGGTCCCAACGAGCAGTACTTC
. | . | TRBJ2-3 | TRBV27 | CASSVDFGDTQYF | TGTGCCAGCAGTGTAGATTTTGGGGATACGCAGTATTTT
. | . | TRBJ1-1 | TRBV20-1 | CSARDMRVDTEAFF | TGCAGTGCTAGAGATATGAGGGTGGACACTGAAGCTTTCTTT
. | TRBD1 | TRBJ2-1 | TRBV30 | CAWSEQGLYNEQFF | TGTGCCTGGAGTGAACAGGGGTTGTACAATGAGCAGTTCTTC
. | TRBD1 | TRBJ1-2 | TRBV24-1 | CATRYRDRGHGYTF | TGTGCCACTCGATACCGGGACAGGGGGCATGGCTACACCTTC
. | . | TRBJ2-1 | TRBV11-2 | CASSLDRRGLRNEQFF | TGTGCCAGCAGCTTAGATCGGAGGGGGCTGAGGAATGAGCAGTTCTTC
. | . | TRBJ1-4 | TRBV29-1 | CSTATGATNEKLFF | TGCAGCACTGCGACAGGCGCAACTAATGAAAAACTGTTTTTT
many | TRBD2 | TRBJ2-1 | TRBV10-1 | CASSRSSGRAWDEQFF | TGCGCCAGCAGTCGATCTAGCGGGAGGGCCTGGGATGAGCAGTTCTTC
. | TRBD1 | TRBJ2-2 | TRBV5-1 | CASSPDRVGGELFF | TGCGCCAGCAGCCCGGACAGGGTCGGCGGGGAGCTGTTTTTT
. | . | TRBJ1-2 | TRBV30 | CAWEANYGYTF | TGTGCCTGGGAAGCTAACTATGGCTACACCTTC
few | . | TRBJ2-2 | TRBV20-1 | CSASGLTEDTGELFF | TGCAGTGCTAGCGGCCTAACGGAGGACACCGGGGAGCTGTTTTTT
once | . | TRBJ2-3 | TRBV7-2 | CASSLGVVTYTQYF | TGTGCCAGCAGCCTGGGGGTCGTCACGTATACGCAGTATTTT
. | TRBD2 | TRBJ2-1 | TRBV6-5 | CASSSSGPTYNEQFF | TGTGCCAGCAGTTCTAGCGGGCCAACCTACAATGAGCAGTTCTTC
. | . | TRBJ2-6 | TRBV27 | CASRRSGTNVPTF | TGTGCCAGCAGACGCTCTGGGACCAACGTCCCGACTTTC
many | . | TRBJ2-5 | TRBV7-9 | CASSHLGRQETQYF | TGTGCCAGCAGCCACCTCGGCAGACAAGAGACCCAGTACTTC
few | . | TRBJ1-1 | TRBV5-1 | CASSLVFRAEAFF | TGCGCCAGCAGCTTGGTCTTCAGGGCCGAAGCTTTCTTT
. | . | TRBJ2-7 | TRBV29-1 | CSVEPRAYNEQYF | TGCAGCGTTGAACCCCGGGCCTACAATGAGCAGTACTTC
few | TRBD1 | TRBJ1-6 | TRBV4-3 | CASSYQGVLHF | TGCGCCAGCAGCTATCAGGGGGTACTCCACTTT
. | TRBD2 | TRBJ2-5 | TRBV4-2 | CASSQAAGGGKTQYF | TGTGCCAGCAGCCAAGCAGCGGGGGGAGGCAAGACCCAGTACTTC